These 7 T cell receptor beta chains were all obtained from the same sample, sequenced in a study of blood T cell repertoires in COVID-19. Sequencing was performed with immunoSEQ multiplex PCR; in TCRdb, only in-frame clones are kept and a portion is missing. The table shows 140,000 or so clones, with roughly 80% occurring only once. Specimen: PBMCs or T cells enriched from blood (not recorded which). The receptors here all came from a woman aged 40 to 49 who had recovered from COVID-19.

This chain joins TRBV25-1 and TRBJ2-3, with unresolved D. The germline CDR1 and CDR2 sequences are MGHDK and SYGVNS. V dropped 6 bases and J dropped 4 bases, with 14 bases sitting between them. The CDR3 loop spans 14 amino acids. The CDR3 spells CASSLNPSPDTQYF. The CDR3 DNA reads as TGTGCCAGCAGCCTCAACCCGAGCCCAGATACGCAGTATTTT. Combining the CDR3 with reference TRBV25-1 and TRBJ2-3 gives the whole variable domain EADIYQTPRYLVIGTGKKITLECSQTMGHDKMYWYQQDPGMELHLIHYSYGVNSTEKGDLSSESTVSRIRTEHFPLTLESARPSHTSQYLCASSLNPSPDTQYFGPGTRLTVL.

This sequence joins TRBV27 and TRBJ1-1, with D possibly matching TRBD1 (5 bases). CDR3 size: 15 residues. Trimming pared 7 bases from V and 0 bases from J, leaving 15 bases between. Germline values: CDR1 MNHEY, CDR2 SMNVEV (reference sequence). CDR3 residues: CASTVAQGVNTEAFF. CDR3 nucleotides: TGTGCCAGCACTGTTGCACAAGGGGTGAACACTGAAGCTTTCTTT.

The chain carries TRBV5-5 and TRBJ2-1, with D possibly matching TRBD2 (6 bases). The ends were cut back, 4 bases at V and 5 bases at J, with 19 bases in the middle. This CDR3 has 16 residues. Germline CDR1 SGHKS, CDR2 YYEKEE (reference sequence). DNA of the CDR3: TGTGCCAGCAGCAGATCGGGGGAGCGGCATAACAATGAGCAGTTCTTC. Translating it yields CASSRSGERHNNEQFF.

The CDR3 loop reads CASSSGQSNTEAFF. The CDR3 DNA reads as TGTGCCAGCAGCTCGGGACAGTCGAACACTGAAGCTTTCTTT. This chain connects TRBV5-4 to TRBJ1-1; 7 positions match TRBD1. This CDR3 has 14 amino acids. V dropped 3 bases and J dropped 1; count of bases not matched to a gene: 3. The germline CDR1 and CDR2 sequences are SGHNT and YYREEE (reference sequence).

The chain combines TRBV5-5 with TRBJ1-2; 9 bases agree with TRBD1. In germline, CDR1 is SGHKS, CDR2 YYEKEE (reference sequence). The J segment lost 3 bases and the V segment lost 5 bases, leaving 8 bases of the junction unmatched. The length of the CDR3 is 15 residues. CDR3 sequence: CASRATGGQYYGYTF. CDR3 DNA: TGTGCCAGCAGGGCGACAGGGGGGCAGTACTATGGCTACACCTTC. Supplemented by reference TRBV5-5 and TRBJ1-2, the full variable domain reads DAGVTQSPTHLIKTRGQQVTLRCSPISGHKSVSWYQQVLGQGPQFIFQYYEKEERGRGNFPDRFSARQFPNYSSELNVNALLLGDSALYLCASRATGGQYYGYTFGSGTRLTVV.

The chain has TRBV10-3 and TRBJ2-2; D may be TRBD1 (5 bases). Germline V gives CDR1 ENHRY, CDR2 SYGVKD. CDR3 length: 16 amino acids. Between the trimmed V and J ends, which lost 3 bases and 0 bases, there was a span of 11 bases. CDR3 loop: CAISDPDRPNTGELFF. CDR3 nucleotide sequence: TGTGCCATCAGTGACCCTGACAGACCGAACACCGGGGAGCTGTTTTTT.

This chain links TRBV4-1 with TRBJ2-6; the D is unclear. Germline V lookup: CDR1 MGHRA, CDR2 YSYEKL. The germline V and J ends were trimmed by 4 bases and 0 bases, with 16 bases remaining between them. The CDR3 sequence is 18 residues long. This CDR3 is CASSLARPLSSGANVLTF. The CDR3 DNA reads TGCGCCAGCAGCCTAGCTAGGCCCCTGAGCTCTGGGGCCAACGTCCTGACTTTC.